The 13 T cell receptor beta chains presented below share a single source sample, sequenced in a study of CXCR3-negative and CXCR3-positive naive CD8 T cells. Researchers prepared the TRB cDNA libraries using 5' RACE with UMI labels. TCRdb derives one entry per CDR3 protein from the 5' RACE reads, leaving out DNA. The table gives over 35,000 distinct CDR3 sequences; the top ten clones make up about 15% of it. The sequenced sample consisted of memory CD8+ T cells from blood. These receptors were collected from a human donor in good health. Some clones in this sample may be carry-over from other donors' samples.

V usage is TRBV27 and J usage is TRBJ2-7; TCRdb designates TRBD2, a call that cannot be tested without DNA. Per the germline V gene, CDR1 is MNHEY and CDR2 is SMNVEV (reference sequence). CDR3 length: 15 residues. CDR3 residues: CASSSPLRGRYEQYF.

The rearrangement uses TRBV5-6 and TRBJ2-3; TCRdb designates TRBD2, a call that cannot be tested without DNA. Germline assignment: CDR1 SGHDT and CDR2 YYEEEE. The CDR3 runs 14 residues. The chain's CDR3 is CASSFGQGLNTQYF. Full variable domain (missing parts from reference TRBV5-6 and TRBJ2-3): DAGVTQSPTHLIKTRGQQVTLRCSPKSGHDTVSWYQQALGQGPQFIFQYYEEEERQRGNFPDRFSGHQFPNYSSELNVNALLLGDSALYLCASSFGQGLNTQYFGPGTRLTVL.

This chain uses TRBV6-1 with TRBJ1-5. This CDR3 spans 14 amino acids. CDR1 and CDR2 from the germline V gene are MNHNS and SASEGT. CDR3 loop: CASSGDGEVQPQHF.

The chain carries TRBV28 and TRBJ2-1; TCRdb selects TRBD2, and the lack of DNA leaves this call unchecked. The CDR3 is 15 amino acids. Per germline, CDR1 MDHEN and CDR2 SYDVKM. The CDR3 sequence: CASTTSGSLYNEQFF.

The chain couples TRBV6-2 or TRBV6-3 to TRBJ2-3; TCRdb returns TRBD2, unconfirmable since there is no DNA. CDR1 is MNHEY, CDR2 SVGEGT, per germline. CDR3 length equals 15 residues. This CDR3 reads CASSYGAGGSDTQYF.

The J gene is TRBJ2-1, the V gene TRBV20-1; the D call from TCRdb, TRBD1, cannot be confirmed without DNA. This CDR3 has 14 amino acids. Germline CDR1 and CDR2: DFQATT and SNEGSKA (reference sequence). The CDR3 region is CSRGGGAVYNEQFF.

V and J are TRBV7-7 and TRBJ1-1; absent DNA, TCRdb's TRBD1 call cannot be checked. Germline CDR1 SSHAT, CDR2 FNYEAQ (reference sequence). The CDR3 contains 13 residues. Here the CDR3 reads CASSLPLNTEAFF. Full variable domain (remainder filled in from reference TRBV7-7 and TRBJ1-1): GAGVSQSPRYKVTKRGQDVTLRCDPISSHATLYWYQQALGQGPEFLTYFNYEAQPDKSGLPSDRFSAERPEGSISTLTIQRTEQRDSAMYRCASSLPLNTEAFFGQGTRLTVV.

This chain uses TRBV20-1 with TRBJ1-6. Germline V gene lookup returns CDR1 DFQATT and CDR2 SNEGSKA (reference sequence). This CDR3 has 16 residues. The CDR3 region is CSALRRGVVGNSPLHF.

V gene TRBV4-1 combines with J gene TRBJ2-5; TCRdb selects TRBD2, and the lack of DNA leaves this call unchecked. The germline V gene encodes CDR1 MGHRA and CDR2 YSYEKL. CDR3 length equals 17 residues. CDR3: CASSPSGSGGARETQYF.

This sequence joins TRBV29-1 and TRBJ2-6; with no DNA, the TCRdb D assignment of TRBD1 cannot be verified. Germline CDR1 is SQVTM and CDR2 is ANQGSEA. The CDR3 has 17 residues. The CDR3 sequence is CSVSGGDGAAGANVLTF.

The gene calls are TRBV6-2 or TRBV6-3 and TRBJ2-1; the D call from TCRdb, TRBD1, cannot be confirmed without DNA. CDR3 length equals 14 residues. Germline V gene lookup returns CDR1 MNHEY and CDR2 SVGEGT. CDR3 region: CASSYKQVINEQFF.

The chain has TRBV20-1 and TRBJ2-7; TCRdb lists TRBD2, though no DNA is available to test this call. The germline gives CDR1 DFQATT, CDR2 SNEGSKA (reference sequence). The CDR3 runs 15 residues. The CDR3 reads CSASGGLAEPYEQYF.

This CDR3 reads CASSTTGTGYIYGELFF. The rearrangement joins TRBV28 to TRBJ2-2; TCRdb lists TRBD1, though no DNA is available to test this call. Germline V CDR1 and CDR2: MDHEN, SYDVKM. The CDR3 contains 17 residues.